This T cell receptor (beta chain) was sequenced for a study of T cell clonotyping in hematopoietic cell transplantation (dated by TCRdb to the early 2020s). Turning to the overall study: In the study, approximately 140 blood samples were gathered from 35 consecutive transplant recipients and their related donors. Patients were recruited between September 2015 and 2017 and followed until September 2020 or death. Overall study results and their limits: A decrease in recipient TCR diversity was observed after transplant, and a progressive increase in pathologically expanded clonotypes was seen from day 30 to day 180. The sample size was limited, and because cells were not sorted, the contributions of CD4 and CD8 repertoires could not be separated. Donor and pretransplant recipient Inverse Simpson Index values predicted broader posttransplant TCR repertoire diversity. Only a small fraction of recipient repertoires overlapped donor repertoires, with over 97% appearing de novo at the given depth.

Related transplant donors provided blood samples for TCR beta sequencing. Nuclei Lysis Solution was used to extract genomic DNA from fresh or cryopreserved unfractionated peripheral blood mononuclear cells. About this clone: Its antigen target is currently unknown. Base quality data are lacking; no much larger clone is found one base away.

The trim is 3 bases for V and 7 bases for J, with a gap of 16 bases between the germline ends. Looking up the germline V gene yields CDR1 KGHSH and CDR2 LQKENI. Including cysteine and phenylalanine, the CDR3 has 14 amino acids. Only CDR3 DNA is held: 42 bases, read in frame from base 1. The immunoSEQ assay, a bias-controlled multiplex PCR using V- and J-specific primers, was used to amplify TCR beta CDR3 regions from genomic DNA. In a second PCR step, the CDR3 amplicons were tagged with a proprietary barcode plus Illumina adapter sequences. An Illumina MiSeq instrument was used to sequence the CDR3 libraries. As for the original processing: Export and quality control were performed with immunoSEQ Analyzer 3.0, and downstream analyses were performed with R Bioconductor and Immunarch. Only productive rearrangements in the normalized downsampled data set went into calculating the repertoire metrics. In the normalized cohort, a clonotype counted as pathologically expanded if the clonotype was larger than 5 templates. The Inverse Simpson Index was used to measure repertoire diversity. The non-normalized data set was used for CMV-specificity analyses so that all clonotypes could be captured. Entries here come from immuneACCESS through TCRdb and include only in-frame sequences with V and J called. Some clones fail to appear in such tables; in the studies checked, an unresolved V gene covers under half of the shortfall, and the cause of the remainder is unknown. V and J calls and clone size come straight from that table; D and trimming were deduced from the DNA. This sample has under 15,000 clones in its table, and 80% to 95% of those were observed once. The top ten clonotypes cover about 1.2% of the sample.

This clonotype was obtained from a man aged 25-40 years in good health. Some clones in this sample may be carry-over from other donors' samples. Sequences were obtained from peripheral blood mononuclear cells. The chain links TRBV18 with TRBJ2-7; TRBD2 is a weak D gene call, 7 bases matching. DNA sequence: TGTGCCAGCTCACCGGATCGGGGGGCTCGGGAGCAGTACTTC. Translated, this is CASSPDRGAREQYF.